A selection of T cell receptor beta chains follows, all from one sample in a study of shared clonotypes between healthy human individuals. Clones were read by immunoSEQ multiplex PCR, and TCRdb kept only the in-frame ones, dropping some. Among approximately 330,000 clones listed, around 70% were seen once. Sequenced input: memory CD4+ T cells sorted from blood. The receptors here all came from a man aged 25 to 45 in good health. Both conserved end residues are part of each CDR3. The D gene is left open where the match is weak. For some rows the clone size is stated as once, few or many, or as a class when expanded; others skip it.

-	TRBJ2-3	-	TRBV6-6	CASSSPTQYTDTQYF	TGTGCCAGCAGTTCACCGACCCAGTACACAGATACGCAGTATTTT
-	TRBJ2-5	-	TRBV7-9	CASSLRGQFGETQYF	TGTGCCAGCAGCTTACGCGGACAGTTTGGGGAGACCCAGTACTTC
-	TRBJ2-7	-	TRBV5-1	CASSFSSNEQYF	TGCGCCAGCAGCTTTTCTTCCAACGAGCAGTACTTC
-	TRBJ2-7	-	TRBV6-5	CASKGGSYEQYF	TGTGCCAGCAAAGGAGGGTCCTACGAGCAGTACTTC
-	TRBJ1-3	-	TRBV30	CAWSVGNTIYF	TGTGCCTGGAGTGTTGGTAACACCATATATTTT
-	TRBJ2-3	-	TRBV6-1	CASSEWRGKSTDTQYF	TGTGCCAGCAGTGAATGGCGGGGAAAAAGCACAGATACGCAGTATTTT
-	TRBJ1-5	-	TRBV6-5	CASSWSEDGPQHF	TGTGCCAGCAGTTGGTCGGAGGATGGGCCCCAGCATTTT
-	TRBJ2-7	-	TRBV7-2	CASSPQGFRGVEQYF	TGTGCCAGCAGCCCACAGGGCTTCCGCGGCGTCGAGCAGTACTTC
-	TRBJ2-1	TRBD2	TRBV6-5	CASCWLAGTNEQFF	TGTGCCAGCTGTTGGCTAGCGGGAACTAACGAGCAGTTCTTC
-	TRBJ2-1	TRBD2	TRBV4-3	CASSQERGLAGYNEQFF	TGCGCCAGCAGCCAAGAAAGGGGACTAGCGGGTTACAATGAGCAGTTCTTC
-	TRBJ1-3	-	TRBV18	CASSPIRQSSGNTIYF	TGTGCCAGCTCACCAATAAGACAGAGCTCTGGAAACACCATATATTTT
-	TRBJ1-2	-	TRBV28	CASATQGGYSYTF	TGTGCCAGCGCGACACAGGGTGGGTATAGCTACACCTTC
-	TRBJ2-1	-	TRBV6-1	CASSLKGGVSKQFF	TGTGCCAGCAGTTTAAAGGGGGGGGTTAGTAAGCAGTTCTTC
-	TRBJ1-2	TRBD1	TRBV5-1	CASSLGQGADGYTF	TGCGCCAGCAGCTTGGGACAGGGGGCTGATGGCTACACCTTC
-	TRBJ2-2	-	TRBV6-1	CASSEGLGTGELFF	TGTGCCAGCAGCGAAGGATTGGGGACCGGGGAGCTGTTTTTT
once	TRBJ2-3	TRBD2	TRBV5-1	CASSIPLAGGAVDTQYF	TGCGCCAGCAGCATCCCATTAGCGGGAGGAGCGGTAGATACGCAGTATTTT
-	TRBJ2-7	-	TRBV7-5	CVRSGLAGGPYEQYF	TGTGTCAGATCCGGCCTAGCGGGAGGGCCCTACGAGCAGTACTTC
few	TRBJ1-1	-	TRBV29-1	CSVVRRQNTEAFF	TGCAGCGTTGTAAGGCGGCAGAACACTGAAGCTTTCTTT
-	TRBJ2-7	TRBD2	TRBV28	CASSFRAGKYEQYF	TGTGCCAGCAGTTTCCGAGCGGGAAAGTACGAGCAGTACTTC
-	TRBJ2-1	TRBD1	TRBV19	CASSMVISGTGKNEQFF	TGTGCCAGTAGTATGGTCATCAGCGGGACAGGGAAGAATGAGCAGTTCTTC
-	TRBJ2-7	TRBD1	TRBV5-4	CASSHRDSYYEQYF	TGTGCCAGCAGCCACCGGGACAGCTACTACGAGCAGTACTTC
-	TRBJ2-5	TRBD2	TRBV28	CASRGLAGVPKETQYF	TGTGCCAGCAGGGGACTAGCGGGAGTCCCTAAAGAGACCCAGTACTTC